Listed below are T cell receptor beta chains from one sample, sequenced in a study of CD4 T cells in relation to SARS-CoV-2 and coronaviruses. Antigen specificity for these receptors is unknown. Measured with immunoSEQ multiplex PCR; TCRdb has only the in-frame clones, and not every one. The table has more than 20,000 clones, roughly four fifths seen once. The sequencing sample was made of CD4+ T cells from PBMCs, cultured in vitro. The receptors were sampled from a human donor in good health. Each CDR3 is given with its conserved first and last residue. Fields, in order: J gene, V gene, clone size, D gene, CDR3 protein, CDR3 DNA. D genes are given only for firm matches. A clone size is listed for some rows: how often the clone was seen (once, few, many), or a class if it is expanded.

>TRBJ1-5|TRBV4-2|NA|TRBD1
CASSQGATGNGDQPQHF
TGTGCCAGCAGCCAAGGAGCGACAGGGAATGGTGATCAGCCCCAGCATTTT
>TRBJ1-2|TRBV5-4|NA|TRBD1
CASSLTGVSGYTF
TGTGCCAGCAGCTTAACAGGGGTCTCTGGCTACACCTTC
>TRBJ1-3|TRBV5-1|NA|NA
CASREQTAGNTIYF
TGCGCCAGCAGGGAACAGACCGCCGGAAACACCATATATTTT
>TRBJ1-1|TRBV5-6|NA|NA
CASSLGEGGINTEAFF
TGTGCCAGCAGCTTGGGGGAGGGGGGAATTAACACTGAAGCTTTCTTT
>TRBJ1-1|TRBV18|NA|NA
CASSPVYVNTEAFF
TGTGCCAGCTCACCAGTTTACGTGAACACTGAAGCTTTCTTT
>TRBJ1-1|TRBV5-1|NA|NA
CASSLTGAINTEAFF
TGCGCCAGCAGCTTAACCGGGGCTATAAACACTGAAGCTTTCTTT
>TRBJ2-1|TRBV7-9|NA|NA
CASSIIRRWDEQFF
TGTGCCAGCAGTATTATACGGCGCTGGGATGAGCAGTTCTTC
>TRBJ1-2|TRBV19|NA|NA
CASTLTGNYGYTF
TGTGCCAGTACCCTAACAGGAAACTATGGCTACACCTTC
>TRBJ1-1|TRBV5-4|NA|NA
CASSLGDFGGSAEAFF
TGTGCCAGCAGCTTGGGCGACTTTGGGGGTAGCGCTGAAGCTTTCTTT
>TRBJ2-7|TRBV4-3|NA|TRBD1
CASSQDAGGYYEQYF
TGCGCCAGCAGCCAAGATGCAGGGGGCTACTACGAGCAGTACTTC
>TRBJ1-5|TRBV6-2/TRBV6-3|NA|NA
CASSPPSQGSNQPQHF
TGTGCCAGCAGTCCCCCCTCCCAGGGTAGCAATCAGCCCCAGCATTTT
>TRBJ1-5|TRBV7-2|NA|NA
CASSDAGNQPQHF
TGTGCCAGCAGCGACGCGGGAAATCAGCCCCAGCATTTT
>TRBJ2-1|TRBV9|NA|TRBD1
CASSSRDRGYNEQFF
TGTGCCAGCAGCTCTCGGGACAGGGGTTACAATGAGCAGTTCTTC
>TRBJ2-1|TRBV19|NA|TRBD2
CASSKGTSGATGNEQFF
TGTGCCAGTAGTAAGGGGACTAGCGGGGCAACGGGGAATGAGCAGTTCTTC
>TRBJ1-1|TRBV11-2|NA|TRBD1
CASSLRGTANTEAFF
TGTGCCAGCAGCCTACGAGGGACAGCAAACACTGAAGCTTTCTTT
>TRBJ2-5|TRBV7-2|NA|TRBD1
CASSSPPWTGVGETQYF
TGTGCCAGCAGCTCCCCCCCTTGGACAGGGGTGGGGGAGACCCAGTACTTC
>TRBJ2-2|TRBV5-1|once|NA
CASSALDGGGTGELFF
TGCGCCAGCAGCGCCCTGGACGGGGGTGGGACCGGGGAGCTGTTTTTT
>TRBJ2-2|TRBV18|few|NA
CASSPSSSGELFF
TGTGCCAGCTCACCATCTAGCAGCGGGGAGCTGTTTTTT
>TRBJ2-5|TRBV5-5|NA|TRBD2
CASSRASGKETQYF
TGTGCCAGCAGTAGGGCTAGCGGAAAAGAGACCCAGTACTTC
>TRBJ2-2|TRBV2|NA|TRBD1
CASSIQGTGELFF
TGTGCCAGCAGTATACAGGGGACCGGGGAGCTGTTTTTT
>TRBJ1-6|TRBV19|NA|NA
CASSIEVGNSPLHF
TGTGCCAGTAGTATAGAGGTGGGGAATTCACCCCTCCACTTT
>TRBJ1-2|TRBV12-3/TRBV12-4|NA|NA
CASRGFYGYTF
TGTGCCAGCCGAGGATTCTATGGCTACACCTTC
>TRBJ2-7|TRBV3-1/TRBV3-2|NA|NA
CASSRSGLAQSTPYEQYF
TGTGCCAGCAGCCGGAGCGGACTTGCTCAATCTACACCCTACGAGCAGTACTTC
>TRBJ2-3|TRBV5-4|NA|NA
CASSPGQSTDTQYF
TGTGCCAGCAGCCCCGGACAGAGCACAGATACGCAGTATTTT
>TRBJ1-3|TRBV6-5|NA|NA
CASSYSRSGDTIYF
TGTGCCAGCAGTTACTCGAGATCCGGAGACACCATATATTTT
>TRBJ2-2|TRBV6-2/TRBV6-3|few|TRBD2
CASSPWGLAGTGELFF
TGTGCCAGCAGTCCGTGGGGACTAGCGGGAACCGGGGAGCTGTTTTTT
>TRBJ1-5|TRBV4-3|NA|NA
CASSQGTYQPQHF
TGCGCCAGCAGCCAAGGCACATATCAGCCCCAGCATTTT
>TRBJ1-1|TRBV6-5|NA|NA
CASSYADRNTEAFF
TGTGCCAGCAGTTACGCGGACAGGAACACTGAAGCTTTCTTT
>TRBJ2-7|TRBV4-2|once|TRBD1
CASSQLPGQGFEQYF
TGTGCCAGCAGCCAATTGCCTGGACAGGGTTTCGAGCAGTACTTC
>TRBJ1-3|TRBV6-1|NA|NA
CASSELGLLSSGNTIYF
TGTGCCAGCAGTGAGTTGGGACTTCTGTCCTCTGGAAACACCATATATTTT
>TRBJ2-2|TRBV4-3|few|NA
CASSQTGPWNTGELFF
TGCGCCAGCAGCCAAACAGGGCCTTGGAACACCGGGGAGCTGTTTTTT
>TRBJ2-1|TRBV2|NA|TRBD2
CASSRLAVSYNEQFF
TGTGCCAGCAGTAGACTAGCGGTCTCCTACAATGAGCAGTTCTTC
>TRBJ1-4|TRBV3-1/TRBV3-2|once|NA
CASSMESNEKLFF
TGTGCCAGCAGCATGGAGAGTAATGAAAAACTGTTTTTT
>TRBJ1-2|TRBV5-8|NA|NA
CASSLGPGHFNYGYTF
TGTGCCAGCAGCTTGGGGCCGGGACACTTTAACTATGGCTACACCTTC
>TRBJ2-3|TRBV27|NA|TRBD1
CASSYGQGISDTQYF
TGTGCCAGCAGTTACGGACAGGGTATTTCAGATACGCAGTATTTT
>TRBJ2-3|TRBV4-2|NA|NA
CASRNTESMDTQYF
TGTGCCAGTCGCAACACGGAGTCGATGGATACGCAGTATTTT
>TRBJ2-5|TRBV4-3|NA|NA
CASSQVDSQETQYF
TGCGCCAGCAGCCAAGTAGACTCCCAAGAGACCCAGTACTTC
>TRBJ2-7|TRBV27|few|TRBD1
CASSWQGAGSYEQYF
TGTGCCAGCAGTTGGCAGGGGGCAGGTTCCTACGAGCAGTACTTC
>TRBJ1-5|TRBV5-1|once|NA
CASSYGGAGGDQPQHF
TGCGCCAGCAGCTACGGAGGGGCGGGTGGTGATCAGCCCCAGCATTTT
>TRBJ1-1|TRBV7-2|once|TRBD1
CASSPQGDTEAFF
TGTGCCAGCAGCCCCCAGGGGGACACTGAAGCTTTCTTT
>TRBJ2-1|TRBV7-2|once|TRBD2
CASSLGPPAGGFNEQFF
TGTGCCAGCAGCTTGGGGCCCCCAGCGGGGGGATTCAATGAGCAGTTCTTC
>TRBJ2-2|TRBV7-2|NA|NA
CASSIRGVGTGELFF
TGTGCCAGCAGTATACGTGGGGTTGGGACCGGGGAGCTGTTTTTT
>TRBJ1-1|TRBV7-2|few|NA
CASSQHAGGPEAFF
TGTGCCAGCAGCCAACACGCGGGGGGCCCTGAAGCTTTCTTT
>TRBJ1-6|TRBV18|few|NA
CASSPNSSDSPLHF
TGTGCCAGCTCACCAAACAGTTCTGATTCACCCCTCCACTTT
>TRBJ2-7|TRBV7-2|NA|NA
CASSSTYEQYF
TGTGCCAGCAGCTCCACCTACGAGCAGTACTTC
>TRBJ2-2|TRBV5-1|NA|NA
CASRPHDSGELFF
TGCGCCAGCAGGCCACATGACTCCGGGGAGCTGTTTTTT
>TRBJ1-6|TRBV5-1|NA|TRBD1
CASSLDLTLGQGASPLHF
TGCGCCAGCAGCTTGGACCTTACTTTAGGACAGGGGGCCTCACCCCTCCACTTT
>TRBJ2-7|TRBV7-9|few|NA
CASSLQNYEQYF
TGTGCCAGCAGCTTACAGAACTACGAGCAGTACTTC
>TRBJ2-1|TRBV11-1|NA|NA
CASSLGTLGEQFF
TGTGCCAGCAGCTTAGGGACTTTGGGGGAGCAGTTCTTC